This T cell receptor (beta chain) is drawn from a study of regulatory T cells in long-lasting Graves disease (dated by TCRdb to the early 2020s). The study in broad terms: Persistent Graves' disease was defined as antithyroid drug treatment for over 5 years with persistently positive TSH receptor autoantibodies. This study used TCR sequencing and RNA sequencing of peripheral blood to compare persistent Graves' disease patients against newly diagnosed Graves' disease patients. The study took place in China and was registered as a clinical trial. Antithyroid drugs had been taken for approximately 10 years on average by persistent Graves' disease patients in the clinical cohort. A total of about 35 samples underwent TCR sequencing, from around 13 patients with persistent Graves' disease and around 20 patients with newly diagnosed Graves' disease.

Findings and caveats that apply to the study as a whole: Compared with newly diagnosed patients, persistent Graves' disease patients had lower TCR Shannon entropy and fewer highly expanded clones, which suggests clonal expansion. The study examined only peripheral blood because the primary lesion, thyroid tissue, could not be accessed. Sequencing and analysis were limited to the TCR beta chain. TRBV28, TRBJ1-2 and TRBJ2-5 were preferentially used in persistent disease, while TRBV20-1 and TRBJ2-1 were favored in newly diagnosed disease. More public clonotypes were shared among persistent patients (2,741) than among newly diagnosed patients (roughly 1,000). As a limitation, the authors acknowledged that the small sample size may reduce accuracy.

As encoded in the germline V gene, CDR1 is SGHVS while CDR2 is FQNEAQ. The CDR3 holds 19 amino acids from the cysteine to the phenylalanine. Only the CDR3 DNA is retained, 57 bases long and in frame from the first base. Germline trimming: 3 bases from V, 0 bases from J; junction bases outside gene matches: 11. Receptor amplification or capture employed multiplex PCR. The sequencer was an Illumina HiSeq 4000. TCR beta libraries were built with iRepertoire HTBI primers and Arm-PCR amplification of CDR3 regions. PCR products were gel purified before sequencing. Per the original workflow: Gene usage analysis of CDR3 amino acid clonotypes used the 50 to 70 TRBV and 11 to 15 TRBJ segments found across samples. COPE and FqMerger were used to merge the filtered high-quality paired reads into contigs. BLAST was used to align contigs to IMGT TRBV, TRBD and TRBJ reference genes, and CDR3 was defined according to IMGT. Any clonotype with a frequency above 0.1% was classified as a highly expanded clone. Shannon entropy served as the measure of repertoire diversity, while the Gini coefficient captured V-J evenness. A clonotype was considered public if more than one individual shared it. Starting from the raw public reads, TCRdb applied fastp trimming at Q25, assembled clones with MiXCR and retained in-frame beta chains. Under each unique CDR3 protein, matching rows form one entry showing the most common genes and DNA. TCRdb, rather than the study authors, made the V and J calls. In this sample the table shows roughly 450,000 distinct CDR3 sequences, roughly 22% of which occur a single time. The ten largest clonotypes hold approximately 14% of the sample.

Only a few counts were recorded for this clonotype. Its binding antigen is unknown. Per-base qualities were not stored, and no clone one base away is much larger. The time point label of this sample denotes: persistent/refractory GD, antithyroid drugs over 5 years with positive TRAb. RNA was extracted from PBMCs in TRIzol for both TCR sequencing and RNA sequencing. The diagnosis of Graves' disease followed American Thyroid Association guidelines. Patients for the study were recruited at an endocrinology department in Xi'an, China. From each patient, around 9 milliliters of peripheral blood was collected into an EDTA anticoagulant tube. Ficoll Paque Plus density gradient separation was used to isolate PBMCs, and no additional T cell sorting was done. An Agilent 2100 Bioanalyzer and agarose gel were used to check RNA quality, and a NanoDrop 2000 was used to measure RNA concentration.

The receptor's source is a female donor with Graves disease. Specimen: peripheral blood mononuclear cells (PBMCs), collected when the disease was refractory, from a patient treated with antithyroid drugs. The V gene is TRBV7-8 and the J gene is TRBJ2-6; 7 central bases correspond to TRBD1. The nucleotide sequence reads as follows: TGTGCCAGCAGCTTGAGCTGGGACAGTCGCTTCTCTGGGGCCAACGTCCTGACTTTC. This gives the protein CASSLSWDSRFSGANVLTF.